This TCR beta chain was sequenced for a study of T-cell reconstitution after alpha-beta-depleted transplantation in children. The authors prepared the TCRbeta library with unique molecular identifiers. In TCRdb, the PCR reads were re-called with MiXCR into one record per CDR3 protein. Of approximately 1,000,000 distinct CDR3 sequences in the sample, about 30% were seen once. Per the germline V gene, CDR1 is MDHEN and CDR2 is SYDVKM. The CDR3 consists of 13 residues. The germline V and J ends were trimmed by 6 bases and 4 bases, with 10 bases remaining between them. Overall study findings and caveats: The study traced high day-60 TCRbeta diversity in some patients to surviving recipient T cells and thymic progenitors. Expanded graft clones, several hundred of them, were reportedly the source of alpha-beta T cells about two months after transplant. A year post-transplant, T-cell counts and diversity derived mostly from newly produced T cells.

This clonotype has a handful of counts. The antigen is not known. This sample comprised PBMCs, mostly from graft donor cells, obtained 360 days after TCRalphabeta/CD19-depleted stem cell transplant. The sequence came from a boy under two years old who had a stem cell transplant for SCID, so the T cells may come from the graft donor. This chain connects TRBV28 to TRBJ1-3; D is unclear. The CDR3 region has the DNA TGTGCCAGCAGGAGGGCTACCGGAAACACCATATATTTT. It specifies CASRRATGNTIYF.